The T cell receptor beta chain under discussion was sequenced for a study of spatial heterogeneity in lung cancer. CDR1 and CDR2 from the germline V gene are SGHRS and YFSETQ. The CDR3 runs to 15 residues. The V gene lost 4 bases and the J gene lost 0 bases, with 10 bases spanning the gap. TCRdb used MiXCR to reprocess the 5' RACE reads, holding one entry per CDR3 protein. The sample lists over 90,000 distinct CDR3 sequences, approximately 8.5% occurring once. Time point indicated: sample taken at primary tumor resection. TCRs were sequenced from unsorted whole RNA of tumor, nontumor lung or PBMC. Donation came from 70 or so patients with untreated early-stage non-small cell lung cancer. This clonotype was observed at least ten times.

The starting material was PBMCs, obtained at surgery. This rearrangement joins TRBV5-1 to TRBJ2-2, with D maybe TRBD1 (6 bases). The source is a male donor with early-stage non-small cell lung cancer. CDR3 nucleotide sequence: TGCGCCAGCAGCCCGACAGGACCGAACACCGGGGAGCTGTTTTTT. Protein sequence: CASSPTGPNTGELFF. Drawing the rest from reference TRBV5-1 and TRBJ2-2, the complete variable domain is KAGVTQTPRYLIKTRGQQVTLSCSPISGHRSVSWYQQTPGQGLQFLFEYFSETQRNKGNFPGRFSGRQFSNSRSEMNVSTLELGDSALYLCASSPTGPNTGELFFGEGSRLTVL.